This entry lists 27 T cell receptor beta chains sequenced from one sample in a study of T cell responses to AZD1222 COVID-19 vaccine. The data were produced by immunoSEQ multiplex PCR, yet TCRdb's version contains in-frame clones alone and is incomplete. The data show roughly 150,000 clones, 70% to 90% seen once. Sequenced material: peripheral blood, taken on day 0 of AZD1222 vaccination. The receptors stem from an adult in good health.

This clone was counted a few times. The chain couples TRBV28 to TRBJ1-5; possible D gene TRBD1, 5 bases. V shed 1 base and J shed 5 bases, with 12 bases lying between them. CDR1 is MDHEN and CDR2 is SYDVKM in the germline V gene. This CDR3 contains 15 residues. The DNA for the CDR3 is TGTGCCAGCAGTTTATTCCCGACCAGGGATCAGCCCCAGCATTTT. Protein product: CASSLFPTRDQPQHF.

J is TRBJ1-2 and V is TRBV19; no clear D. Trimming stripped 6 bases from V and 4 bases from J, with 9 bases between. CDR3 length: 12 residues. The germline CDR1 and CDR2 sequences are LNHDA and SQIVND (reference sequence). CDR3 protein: CASSGRGYGYTF. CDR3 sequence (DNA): TGTGCCAGTAGCGGACGGGGCTATGGCTACACCTTC.

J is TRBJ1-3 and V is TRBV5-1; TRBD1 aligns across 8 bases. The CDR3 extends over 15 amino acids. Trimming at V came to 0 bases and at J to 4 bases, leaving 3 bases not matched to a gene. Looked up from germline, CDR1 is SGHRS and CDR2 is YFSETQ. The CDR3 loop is CASSLDGQGGNTIYF. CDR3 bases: TGCGCCAGCAGCTTGGACGGACAGGGCGGAAACACCATATATTTT. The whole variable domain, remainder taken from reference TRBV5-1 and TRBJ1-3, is KAGVTQTPRYLIKTRGQQVTLSCSPISGHRSVSWYQQTPGQGLQFLFEYFSETQRNKGNFPGRFSGRQFSNSRSEMNVSTLELGDSALYLCASSLDGQGGNTIYFGEGSWLTVV.

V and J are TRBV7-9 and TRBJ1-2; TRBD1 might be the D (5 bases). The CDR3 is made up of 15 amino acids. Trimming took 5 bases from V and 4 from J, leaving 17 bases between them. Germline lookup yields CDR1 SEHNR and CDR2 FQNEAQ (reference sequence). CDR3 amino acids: CASSHSGYSRYGYTF. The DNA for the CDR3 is TGTGCCAGCAGCCACTCAGGGTATTCCCGCTATGGCTACACCTTC.

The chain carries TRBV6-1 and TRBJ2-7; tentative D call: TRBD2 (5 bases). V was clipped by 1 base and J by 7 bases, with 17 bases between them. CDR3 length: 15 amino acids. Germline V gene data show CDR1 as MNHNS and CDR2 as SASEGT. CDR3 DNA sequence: TGTGCCAGCAGTGAAGGGTCGGGTGGGGAGTGGGAGCAGTACTTC. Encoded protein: CASSEGSGGEWEQYF.

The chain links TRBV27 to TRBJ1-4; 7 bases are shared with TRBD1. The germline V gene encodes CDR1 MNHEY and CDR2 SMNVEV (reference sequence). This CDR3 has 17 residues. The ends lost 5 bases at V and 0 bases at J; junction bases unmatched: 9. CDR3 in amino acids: CASSLTGTVATNEKLFF. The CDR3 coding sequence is TGTGCCAGCAGTCTCACCGGGACAGTTGCAACTAATGAAAAACTGTTTTTT. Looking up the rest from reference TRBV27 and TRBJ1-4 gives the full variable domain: EAQVTQNPRYLITVTGKKLTVTCSQNMNHEYMSWYRQDPGLGLRQIYYSMNVEVTDKGDVPEGYKVSRKEKRNFPLILESPSPNQTSLYFCASSLTGTVATNEKLFFGSGTQLSVL.

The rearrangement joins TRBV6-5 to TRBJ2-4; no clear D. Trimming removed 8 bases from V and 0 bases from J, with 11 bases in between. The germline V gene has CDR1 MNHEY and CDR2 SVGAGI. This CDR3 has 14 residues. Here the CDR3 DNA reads TGTGCCAGCCCTGGCGCCGAAGCCAAAAACATTCAGTACTTC. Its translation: CASPGAEAKNIQYF.

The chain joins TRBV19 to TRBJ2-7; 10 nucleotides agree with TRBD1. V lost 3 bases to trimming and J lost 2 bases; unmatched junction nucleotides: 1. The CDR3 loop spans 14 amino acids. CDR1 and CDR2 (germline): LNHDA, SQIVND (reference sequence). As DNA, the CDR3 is TGTGCCAGTAGTATGGGACAGGGGCCCTACGAGCAGTACTTC. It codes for CASSMGQGPYEQYF.

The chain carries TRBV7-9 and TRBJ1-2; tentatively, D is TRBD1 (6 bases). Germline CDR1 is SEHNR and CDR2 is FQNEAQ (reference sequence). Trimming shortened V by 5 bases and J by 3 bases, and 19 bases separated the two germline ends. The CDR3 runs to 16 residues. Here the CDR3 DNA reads TGTGCCAGCAGCACAGGGTGGAATTTCCGGGACTATGGCTACACCTTC. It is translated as CASSTGWNFRDYGYTF.

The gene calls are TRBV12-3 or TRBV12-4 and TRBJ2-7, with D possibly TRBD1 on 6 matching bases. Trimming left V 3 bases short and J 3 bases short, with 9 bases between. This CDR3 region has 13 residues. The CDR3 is CASSFGDNYEQYF. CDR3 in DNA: TGTGCCAGCAGTTTTGGGGACAACTACGAGCAGTACTTC.

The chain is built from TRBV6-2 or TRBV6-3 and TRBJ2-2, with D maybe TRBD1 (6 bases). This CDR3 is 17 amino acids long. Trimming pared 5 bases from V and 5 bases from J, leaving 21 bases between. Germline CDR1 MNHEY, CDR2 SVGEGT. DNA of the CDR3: TGTGCCAGCAGTCACGCTGGGACACCCCAGAGGACCGGGGAGCTGTTTTTT. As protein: CASSHAGTPQRTGELFF.

The CDR3 reads CASSFRGEVTEAFF. CDR3 sequence (DNA): TGCGCCAGCAGCTTCCGGGGGGAAGTTACTGAAGCTTTCTTT. The chain carries TRBV5-1 and TRBJ1-1, with D maybe TRBD1 (5 bases). Trimming stripped 2 bases from V and 5 bases from J, with 13 bases between. Germline V CDR1 and CDR2: SGHRS, YFSETQ. The CDR3 covers 14 residues.

CDR3 bases: TGTGCCAGCAGCAGACTAGCGGGGCCCTCCAAAAACATTCAGTACTTC. It specifies CASSRLAGPSKNIQYF. J is TRBJ2-4 and V is TRBV7-6; 11 bases agree with TRBD2. The V gene's germline CDR1 is SGHVS and CDR2 FNYEAQ. Losses at the gene ends were 5 bases for V and 2 bases for J; bases not matched to a gene: 5. CDR3 size: 16 residues.

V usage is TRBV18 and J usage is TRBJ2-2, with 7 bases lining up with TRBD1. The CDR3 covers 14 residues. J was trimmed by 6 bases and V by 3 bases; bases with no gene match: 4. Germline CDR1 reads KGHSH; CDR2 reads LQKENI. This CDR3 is CASSPGQQAGELFF. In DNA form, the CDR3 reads TGTGCCAGCTCACCGGGACAGCAGGCCGGGGAGCTGTTTTTT.

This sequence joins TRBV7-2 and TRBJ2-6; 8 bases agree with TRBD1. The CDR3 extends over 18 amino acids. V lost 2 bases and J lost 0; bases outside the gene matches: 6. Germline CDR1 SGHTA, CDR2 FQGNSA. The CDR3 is CASSLNRDRSSGANVLTF. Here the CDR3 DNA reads TGTGCCAGCAGCTTAAACCGGGACAGGAGCTCTGGGGCCAACGTCCTGACTTTC.

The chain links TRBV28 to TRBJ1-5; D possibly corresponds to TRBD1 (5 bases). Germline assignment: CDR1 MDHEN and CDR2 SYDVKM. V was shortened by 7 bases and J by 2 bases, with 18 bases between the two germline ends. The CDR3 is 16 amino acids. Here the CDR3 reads CASKDRFEAGNQPQHF. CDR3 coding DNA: TGTGCCAGCAAAGACAGATTCGAGGCAGGCAATCAGCCCCAGCATTTT.

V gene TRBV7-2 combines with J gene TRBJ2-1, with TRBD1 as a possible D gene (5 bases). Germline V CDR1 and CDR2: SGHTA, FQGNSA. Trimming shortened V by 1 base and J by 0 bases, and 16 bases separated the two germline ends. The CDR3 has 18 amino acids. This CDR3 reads CASSLDLGVESSYNEQFF. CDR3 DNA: TGTGCCAGCAGCTTAGATTTAGGGGTTGAGAGCTCCTACAATGAGCAGTTCTTC.

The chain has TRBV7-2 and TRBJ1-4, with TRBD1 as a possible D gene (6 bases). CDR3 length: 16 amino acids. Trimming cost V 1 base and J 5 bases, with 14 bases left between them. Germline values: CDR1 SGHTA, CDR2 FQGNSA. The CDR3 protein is CASSLVTTRGNEKLFF. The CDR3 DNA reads TGTGCCAGCAGCTTAGTCACAACAAGGGGGAATGAAAAACTGTTTTTT.

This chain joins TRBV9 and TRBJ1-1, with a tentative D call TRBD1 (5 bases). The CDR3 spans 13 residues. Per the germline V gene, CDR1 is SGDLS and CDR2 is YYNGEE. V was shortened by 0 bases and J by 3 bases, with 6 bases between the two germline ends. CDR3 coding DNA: TGTGCCAGCAGCGTAGTCAGGGACACTGAAGCTTTCTTT. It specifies CASSVVRDTEAFF.

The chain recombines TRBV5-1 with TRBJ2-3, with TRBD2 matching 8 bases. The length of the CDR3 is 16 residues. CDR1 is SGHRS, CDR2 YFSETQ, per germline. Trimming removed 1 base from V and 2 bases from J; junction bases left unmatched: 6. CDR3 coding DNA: TGCGCCAGCAGCTTGTCGCCTAGCGGGCCCACAGATACGCAGTATTTT. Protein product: CASSLSPSGPTDTQYF.

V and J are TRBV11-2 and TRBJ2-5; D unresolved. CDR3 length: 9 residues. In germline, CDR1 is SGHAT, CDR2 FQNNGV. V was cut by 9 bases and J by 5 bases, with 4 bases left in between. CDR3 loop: CASGETQYF. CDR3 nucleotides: TGTGCCAGTGGCGAGACCCAGTACTTC.

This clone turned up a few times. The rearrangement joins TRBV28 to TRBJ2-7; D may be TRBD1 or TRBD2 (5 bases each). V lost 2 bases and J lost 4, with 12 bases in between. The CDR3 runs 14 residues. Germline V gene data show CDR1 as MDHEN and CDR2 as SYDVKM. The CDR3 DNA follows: TGTGCCAGCAGTTTACCGGGACCGCCGTACGAGCAGTACTTC. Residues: CASSLPGPPYEQYF.

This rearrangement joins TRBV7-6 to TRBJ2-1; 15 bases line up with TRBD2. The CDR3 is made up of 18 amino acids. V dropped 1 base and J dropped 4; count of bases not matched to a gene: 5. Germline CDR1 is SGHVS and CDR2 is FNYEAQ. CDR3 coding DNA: TGTGCCAGCAGCTTAGATGGGACTAGCGGGAGGCTATACAATGAGCAGTTCTTC. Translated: CASSLDGTSGRLYNEQFF. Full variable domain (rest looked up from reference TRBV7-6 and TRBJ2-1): GAGVSQSPRYKVTKRGQDVALRCDPISGHVSLYWYRQALGQGPEFLTYFNYEAQQDKSGLPNDRFSAERPEGSISTLTIQRTEQRDSAMYRCASSLDGTSGRLYNEQFFGPGTRLTVL.

The CDR3 loop reads CASSVGLAGVRSGELFF. CDR3 DNA sequence: TGTGCCAGCAGCGTCGGACTAGCGGGAGTACGGAGCGGGGAGCTGTTTTTT. This rearrangement joins TRBV9 to TRBJ2-2; 13 nucleotides align to TRBD2. J lost 7 bases, V lost 2 bases, and 8 bases had no gene match. The germline V gene encodes CDR1 SGDLS and CDR2 YYNGEE. The CDR3 is 17 residues long.

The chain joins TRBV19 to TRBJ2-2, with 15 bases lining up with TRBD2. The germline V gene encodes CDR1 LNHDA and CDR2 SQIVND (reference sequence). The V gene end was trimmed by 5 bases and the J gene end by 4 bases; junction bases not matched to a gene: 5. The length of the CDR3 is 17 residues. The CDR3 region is CASSVGLAGGPTGELFF. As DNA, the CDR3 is TGTGCCAGTAGTGTAGGACTAGCGGGAGGGCCCACCGGGGAGCTGTTTTTT. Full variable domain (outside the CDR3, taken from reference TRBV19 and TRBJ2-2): DGGITQSPKYLFRKEGQNVTLSCEQNLNHDAMYWYRQDPGQGLRLIYYSQIVNDFQKGDIAEGYSVSREKKESFPLTVTSAQKNPTAFYLCASSVGLAGGPTGELFFGEGSRLTVL.

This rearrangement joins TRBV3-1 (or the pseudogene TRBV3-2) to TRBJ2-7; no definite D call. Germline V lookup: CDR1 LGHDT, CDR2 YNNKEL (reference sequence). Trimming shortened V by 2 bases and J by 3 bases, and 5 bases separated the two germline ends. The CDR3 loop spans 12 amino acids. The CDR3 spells CASSQLSYEQYF. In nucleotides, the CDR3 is TGTGCCAGCAGCCAACTTAGCTACGAGCAGTACTTC.

CDR3 sequence: CASSFQHYGYTF. The CDR3 DNA is TGTGCCAGCAGCTTCCAGCACTATGGCTACACCTTC. V gene TRBV11-2 combines with J gene TRBJ1-2, with D uncertain. The V end was cut by 3 bases, the J end by 3 bases, with 5 bases between. Germline CDR1 SGHAT, CDR2 FQNNGV. The CDR3 spans 12 residues.